These 10 T cell receptor beta chains were sequenced from one sample in a study of blood T cell repertoires in COVID-19 (dated by TCRdb to about 2020). Libraries were constructed by the immunoSEQ multiplex PCR assay. In its TCRdb copy, this immuneACCESS table keeps in-frame sequences only and misses some clones. Where compared with another copy, unresolved V genes explain less than half of these, and the others have no known cause. The table for this sample lists 120,000 or so clones; 65% to 85% of them were counted only once. Of the sample, approximately 18% is held by the ten largest clones. The sequenced material came from peripheral blood. Source of these receptors: a young man with COVID-19, enrolled during active disease.

The genes are TRBV19 and TRBJ1-1; unclear D gene. The CDR3 covers 14 residues. V was trimmed by 8 bases and J by 1 base, leaving 14 bases between them. Germline V gene sequence: CDR1 LNHDA, CDR2 SQIVND (reference sequence). The CDR3, as DNA: TGTGCCAGTCTCTCCGCGTGGAGGAACACTGAAGCTTTCTTT. Amino acids: CASLSAWRNTEAFF.

The genes are TRBV19 and TRBJ2-7, with TRBD1 matching over 8 bases. J was trimmed by 6 bases and V by 8 bases; bases with no gene match: 12. Germline V gene lookup returns CDR1 LNHDA and CDR2 SQIVND (reference sequence). This CDR3 spans 14 amino acids. As DNA, the CDR3 is TGTGCCAGTGGCCTTGGACAGGGAGGAGGCGAGCAGTACTTC. It specifies CASGLGQGGGEQYF.

This sequence joins TRBV11-2 and TRBJ2-2, with 7 bases lining up with TRBD1. Germline V gene data show CDR1 as SGHAT and CDR2 as FQNNGV. Trimming at V came to 3 bases and at J to 6 bases, leaving 7 bases not matched to a gene. The CDR3 has 15 amino acids. The CDR3 spells CASSLTGIFSGELFF. Here the CDR3 DNA reads TGTGCCAGCAGCTTGACAGGGATTTTCTCCGGGGAGCTGTTTTTT.

The gene calls are TRBV28 and TRBJ2-1; D is possibly TRBD2 (6 bases). The CDR3 extends over 16 amino acids. V was trimmed by 0 bases and J by 5 bases, leaving 14 bases between them. In germline, CDR1 is MDHEN, CDR2 SYDVKM. Written as DNA, the CDR3 is TGTGCCAGCAGTTTATGGTCGGGGGAGCCTCACAATGAGCAGTTCTTC. Encoded protein: CASSLWSGEPHNEQFF.

CDR3 amino acids: CASSPQGIWYGYTF. DNA for the CDR3: TGTGCCAGCAGCCCACAGGGAATCTGGTATGGCTACACCTTC. This chain joins TRBV6-2 or TRBV6-3 and TRBJ1-2, with D tentatively TRBD1 (6 bases). Deletions cut 6 bases from V and 5 bases from J, with 16 bases between. Germline loops: CDR1 MNHEY, CDR2 SVGEGT. CDR3 length: 14 amino acids.

The chain links TRBV10-3 to TRBJ1-1; 7 bases map to TRBD1. The CDR3 extends over 15 amino acids. Germline V gene data show CDR1 as ENHRY and CDR2 as SYGVKD. Germline trimming cut 6 bases from V and 2 bases from J; bases unmatched to any gene: 9. The CDR3 DNA reads as TGTGCCATCAGGGATAGACAGGGCACAAACACTGAAGCTTTCTTT. It encodes CAIRDRQGTNTEAFF.

The V call is TRBV5-3, the J call TRBJ2-7; possibly TRBD1 for D (6 bases). TRBV5-3 is given ORF status, its function remaining uncertain. V was pared by 0 bases and J by 3 bases, with 10 bases between. CDR3 size: 14 residues. The CDR3 DNA reads TGTGCCAGAAGCTTGGAGGCAGGGGACTACGAGCAGTACTTC. Protein sequence: CARSLEAGDYEQYF.

This clone turned up a few times. The chain combines TRBV7-8 with TRBJ1-1, with no clear D. Germline assignment: CDR1 SGHVS and CDR2 FQNEAQ. The length of the CDR3 is 16 residues. V was clipped by 1 base and J by 0 bases, with 12 bases between them. The CDR3 sequence: CASSLVLGSMNTEAFF. The CDR3, as DNA: TGTGCCAGCAGCTTAGTGTTAGGGAGTATGAACACTGAAGCTTTCTTT.

This clone was recorded once. The sample carries other DNA sequences with the same CDR3. The V and J genes are TRBV5-1 and TRBJ2-5; D is perhaps TRBD1 (5 bases). CDR3 size: 14 residues. CDR1 and CDR2 from the germline V gene are SGHRS and YFSETQ. Trimming removed 0 bases from V and 1 base from J, with 7 bases in between. The CDR3 loop reads CASSLETVQETQYF. DNA for the CDR3: TGCGCCAGCAGCTTGGAGACAGTCCAAGAGACCCAGTACTTC.

The CDR3: CASSRLAGYTDTQYF. CDR3 bases: TGTGCCAGCAGCCGACTAGCGGGTTACACAGATACGCAGTATTTT. V usage is TRBV3-1 (or the pseudogene TRBV3-2) and J usage is TRBJ2-3, with 10 bases lining up with TRBD2. The germline V gene encodes CDR1 LGHDT and CDR2 YNNKEL (reference sequence). This CDR3 has 15 amino acids. Losses at the gene ends were 4 bases for V and 2 bases for J; bases not matched to a gene: 3.